The 21 T cell receptor beta chains in this list originate from one sample, sequenced in a study of control samples from healthy donors and cancer patients. Some clones are missing from TCRdb's copy, which holds only in-frame ones; the method was immunoSEQ multiplex PCR. The sample contains 130,000 or so clones, 90% to 95% of which appear only once. The source material was blood. Receptor source: a man aged 40-50 years in good health.

The chain joins TRBV2 to TRBJ1-1, with D possibly TRBD1 on 6 matching bases. The CDR3 has 14 amino acids. Germline V gene sequence: CDR1 SNHLY, CDR2 FYNNEI. V lost 5 bases to trimming and J lost 2 bases, with 12 bases between them. The DNA of the CDR3 is TGTGCCAGCAGTCCCGGACAGACAAACACTGAAGCTTTCTTT. It is translated as CASSPGQTNTEAFF.

The CDR3, as DNA: TGTGCCTGGAGTCCGGGACAGGGAAATCAGCCCCAGCATTTT. Its translation: CAWSPGQGNQPQHF. J is TRBJ1-5 and V is TRBV30; 9 nucleotides agree with TRBD1. Germline loops: CDR1 GTSNPN, CDR2 SVGIG (reference sequence). The CDR3 contains 14 residues. The V gene end was trimmed by 2 bases and the J gene end by 4 bases; junction bases not matched to a gene: 3.

The DNA for the CDR3 is TGCGCCAGCAGTTCGGACAGGGGGATCTACAATGAGCAGTTCTTC. Amino acid sequence: CASSSDRGIYNEQFF. This chain connects TRBV5-1 to TRBJ2-1; 10 nucleotides align to TRBD1. The junction had 5 bases not matched to a gene; V was cut back by 5 bases and J by 3 bases. This CDR3 spans 15 amino acids. Germline CDR1 is SGHRS and CDR2 is YFSETQ.

The gene calls are TRBV4-1 and TRBJ2-1; 10 bases are a match to TRBD2. The V segment lost 0 bases and the J segment 7 bases; nucleotides outside the gene matches: 3. This CDR3 spans 15 amino acids. CDR1 MGHRA and CDR2 YSYEKL come from the germline V gene. The CDR3 sequence is CASSQDTSGANEQFF. The CDR3 nucleotides are TGCGCCAGCAGCCAAGACACTAGCGGGGCAAATGAGCAGTTCTTC.

The rearrangement links TRBV5-1 to TRBJ2-3; 9 positions agree with TRBD2. V shed 0 bases and J 6 bases; nucleotides not matched to a gene: 2. This CDR3 has 14 amino acids. Germline CDR1 reads SGHRS; CDR2 reads YFSETQ. CDR3 sequence: CASSLERGDDTQYF. The DNA of the CDR3 is TGCGCCAGCAGCTTGGAGCGGGGGGACGATACGCAGTATTTT.

The DNA for the CDR3 is TGTGCCACCAGTGATGGGGGAAACTACGAGCAGTACTTC. Amino acids: CATSDGGNYEQYF. The chain has TRBV24-1 and TRBJ2-7, with D perhaps assigned TRBD1 or TRBD2 (5 bases each). The germline gives CDR1 KGHDR, CDR2 SFDVKD. Trimming cost V 3 bases and J 3 bases, with 8 bases left between them. This CDR3 is built from 13 residues.

The chain uses TRBV7-3 and TRBJ2-5, with D uncertain. Germline-derived CDR1 and CDR2 are SGHTA and FQGTGA. The ends were cut back, 5 bases at V and 1 base at J, with 14 bases in the middle. This CDR3 has 15 residues. CDR3 nucleotides: TGTGCCAGCAGCCAAGGGTCAGGCAGCCAAGAGACCCAGTACTTC. This encodes CASSQGSGSQETQYF.

The chain joins TRBV24-1 to TRBJ1-5; D might be TRBD1 (6 bases). Germline CDR1 reads KGHDR; CDR2 reads SFDVKD. Trimming pared 5 bases from V and 6 bases from J, leaving 10 bases between. The CDR3 has 13 amino acids. The CDR3 spells CATSGGGGQPQHF. The CDR3 DNA reads as TGTGCCACCAGTGGGGGAGGGGGTCAGCCCCAGCATTTT.

The chain employs TRBV28 and TRBJ1-5, with D uncertain. The germline CDR1 and CDR2 sequences are MDHEN and SYDVKM. This CDR3 is built from 16 residues. Deletions cut 7 bases from V and 0 bases from J, with 16 bases between. The chain's CDR3 is CASTTWEQYSNQPQHF. The CDR3 DNA reads TGTGCCAGCACCACCTGGGAACAATATAGCAATCAGCCCCAGCATTTT.

CDR3 bases: TGTGCCAGCAGTGACAGCAGCTCCTACAATGAGCAGTTCTTC. Translation: CASSDSSSYNEQFF. This chain uses TRBV27 with TRBJ2-1; D perhaps matches TRBD1 (5 bases). CDR3 length equals 14 residues. Germline V gene lookup returns CDR1 MNHEY and CDR2 SMNVEV (reference sequence). The ends were cut back, 5 bases at V and 0 bases at J, with 8 bases in the middle.

This clone has a single count. CDR3 protein: CASSLDSSRTGTYYNEQFF. The CDR3 nucleotides are TGTGCCAGCAGCTTAGATTCCTCAAGGACAGGGACTTACTACAATGAGCAGTTCTTC. The chain couples TRBV11-3 to TRBJ2-1, with 8 bases that match TRBD1. V gave up 0 bases and J gave up 3 bases; unmatched junction bases: 13. Germline V gene data show CDR1 as SGHNT and CDR2 as YENEEA. The CDR3 runs to 19 residues.

With regard to this clone: This sample includes further DNA sequences coding for the same CDR3. The DNA of the CDR3 is TGTGCCAGCAGCCAGGGTGGAAATCAGCCCCAGCATTTT. This translates into CASSQGGNQPQHF. The chain uses TRBV4-2 and TRBJ1-5, with D uncertain. CDR3 size: 13 residues. CDR1 and CDR2 from the germline V gene are LGHNA and YNFKEQ. Trimming cost V 3 bases and J 4 bases, with 7 bases left between them.

The chain couples TRBV7-2 to TRBJ2-3; tentative D call: TRBD2 (6 bases). CDR1 SGHTA and CDR2 FQGNSA come from the germline V gene. V lost 2 bases and J 3 bases, leaving 9 bases between the germline ends. The length of the CDR3 is 14 residues. CDR3 sequence (DNA): TGTGCCAGCAGCTTACTCGCGGGGACAGATACGCAGTATTTT. Translated: CASSLLAGTDTQYF. The variable domain in full, with the rest retrieved from reference TRBV7-2 and TRBJ2-3, is GAGVSQSPSNKVTEKGKDVELRCDPISGHTALYWYRQSLGQGLEFLIYFQGNSAPDKSGLPSDRFSAERTGGSVSTLTIQRTQQEDSAVYLCASSLLAGTDTQYFGPGTRLTVL.

This chain joins TRBV18 and TRBJ1-4; no firm D call. V was pared by 6 bases and J by 0 bases, with 11 bases between. The CDR3 length is 15 residues. Germline assignment: CDR1 KGHSH and CDR2 LQKENI. CDR3 protein: CASSRELATNEKLFF. Written as DNA, the CDR3 is TGTGCCAGCTCTCGTGAGCTTGCAACTAATGAAAAACTGTTTTTT.

V and J are TRBV7-9 and TRBJ1-2, with D hard to call. The CDR3 has 16 amino acids. Germline-derived CDR1 and CDR2 are SEHNR and FQNEAQ (reference sequence). The V and J ends lost 3 bases and 5 bases respectively, with 19 bases between them. DNA for the CDR3: TGTGCCAGCAGCTTCGGTATCTCTCGAACCTTATATGGCTACACCTTC. This codes for CASSFGISRTLYGYTF.

The genes are TRBV7-9 and TRBJ1-6, with D possibly being TRBD1 (6 bases). Germline V CDR1 and CDR2: SEHNR, FQNEAQ (reference sequence). V lost 5 bases, J lost 0 bases, and 17 bases lay in between. This CDR3 is 18 amino acids long. The DNA of the CDR3 is TGTGCCAGCAGCCCCGACAGGTCCCCTTACTCCTATAATTCACCCCTCCACTTT. The encoded protein is CASSPDRSPYSYNSPLHF.

The chain recombines TRBV4-2 with TRBJ1-2; D gene ambiguous. The CDR3 has 12 amino acids. Looked up from germline, CDR1 is LGHNA and CDR2 is YNFKEQ. V was trimmed by 7 bases and J by 4 bases, leaving 10 bases between them. CDR3: CASTSSGYGYTF. The CDR3 DNA is TGTGCCAGCACCAGTTCTGGCTATGGCTACACCTTC.

The V call is TRBV12-3 or TRBV12-4, the J call TRBJ1-2; D is uncertain. The CDR3 totals 13 residues. V was cut by 5 bases and J by 1 base, with 8 bases left in between. CDR3 amino acids: CASSLGNNYGYTF. The CDR3 DNA is TGTGCCAGCAGTCTTGGGAATAACTATGGCTACACCTTC.

The rearrangement uses TRBV9 and TRBJ2-1; 7 bases line up with TRBD2. V dropped 0 bases and J dropped 2; count of bases not matched to a gene: 8. This CDR3 is 17 amino acids long. CDR1 and CDR2 (germline): SGDLS, YYNGEE. CDR3 amino acids: CASSVAIGGGPYNEQFF. Written as DNA, the CDR3 is TGTGCCAGCAGCGTAGCTATTGGGGGAGGGCCCTACAATGAGCAGTTCTTC.

The rearrangement uses TRBV5-1 and TRBJ1-1; D is unresolved. CDR3 length: 13 amino acids. The V gene lost 2 bases and the J gene lost 2 bases, with 7 bases spanning the gap. The V gene's germline CDR1 is SGHRS and CDR2 YFSETQ. The DNA for the CDR3 is TGCGCCAGCAGCTTAAATGTCAACACTGAAGCTTTCTTT. Translation: CASSLNVNTEAFF.

About this clone itself: A read error may produce the germline difference seen at one junction end. This sequence joins TRBV28 and TRBJ1-6, with D unresolved. The CDR3 length is 14 residues. CDR1 is MDHEN, CDR2 SYDVKM, per germline. The CDR3 loop is CASSPRTAVGFSYF. The DNA of the CDR3 is TGTGCCAGCAGTCCCCGGACGGCGGTCGGCTTCTCCTACTTT.